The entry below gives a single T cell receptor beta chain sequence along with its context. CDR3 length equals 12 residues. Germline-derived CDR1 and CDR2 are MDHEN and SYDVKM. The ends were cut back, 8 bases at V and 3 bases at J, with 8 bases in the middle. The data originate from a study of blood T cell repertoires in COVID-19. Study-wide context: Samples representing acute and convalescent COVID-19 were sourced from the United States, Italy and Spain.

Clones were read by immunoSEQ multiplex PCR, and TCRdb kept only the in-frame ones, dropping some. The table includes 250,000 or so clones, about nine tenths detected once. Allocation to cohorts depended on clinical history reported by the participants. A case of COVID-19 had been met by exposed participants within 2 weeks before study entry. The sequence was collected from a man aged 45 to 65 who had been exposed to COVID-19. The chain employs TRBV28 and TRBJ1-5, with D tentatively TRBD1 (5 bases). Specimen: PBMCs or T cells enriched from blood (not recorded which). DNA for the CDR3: TGTGCCAGCGACAGAAACAATCAGCCCCAGCATTTT. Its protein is CASDRNNQPQHF.